These 14 T cell receptor beta chains came from one sample sequenced in a study of T cells expressing NK-cell markers. TCRdb re-called the 5' RACE reads; every CDR3 protein appears as one record, without DNA. Listed are roughly 430,000 distinct CDR3 sequences; 6% to 8% falls within the top ten. Sequenced sample: blood T cells: a sorted CD56 or NKG2C T cell subset, CD4+ or CD8+ T cells, or bulk PBMC T cells (not recorded which). The receptors derive from a woman aged 18-70 years in good health.

The chain joins TRBV11-3 to TRBJ2-2. Germline CDR1 is SGHNT and CDR2 is YENEEA. The CDR3 covers 14 residues. CDR3 sequence: CASSLDPRDGELFF.

The chain joins TRBV7-2 to TRBJ1-2. CDR3 length: 16 residues. CDR1 is SGHTA, CDR2 FQGNSA, per germline. CDR3 loop: CASSLDGTRKFGGYTF.

The rearrangement links TRBV11-1 to TRBJ2-5; the D call of TRBD1 rests on TCRdb alone, since no DNA is present to check it. Germline-derived CDR1 and CDR2 are SGHAT and FQDESV (reference sequence). The CDR3 contains 16 residues. The CDR3 spells CASSPRGRLEQETQYF.

V is TRBV5-1 and J is TRBJ2-1; there is no DNA to check the TCRdb D call of TRBD1. Germline V lookup: CDR1 SGHRS, CDR2 YFSETQ. The CDR3 length is 16 residues. CDR3 sequence: CASSLDPGGFRDEQFF.

This chain joins TRBV10-1 and TRBJ2-3; TCRdb returns TRBD2, unconfirmable since there is no DNA. The CDR3 length is 16 residues. The germline gives CDR1 WNHNN, CDR2 SYGVQD (reference sequence). CDR3 protein: CASSELVAGPTDTQYF.

The chain recombines TRBV5-5 with TRBJ2-5; without DNA, the TCRdb call of TRBD1 cannot be checked. CDR3 length equals 17 residues. The germline V gene has CDR1 SGHKS and CDR2 YYEKEE (reference sequence). CDR3 sequence reads: CASSLGPGTGGLGTQYF.

This chain joins TRBV29-1 and TRBJ2-1; TCRdb lists TRBD1, though no DNA is available to test this call. Germline V gene data show CDR1 as SQVTM and CDR2 as ANQGSEA. CDR3 length: 13 residues. The CDR3 sequence is CSGGPRSYNEQFF.

The J gene is TRBJ2-3, the V gene TRBV6-1; TCRdb names TRBD1, which stays unverified in the absence of DNA. Germline CDR1 reads MNHNS; CDR2 reads SASEGT. The CDR3 has 14 residues. CDR3: CASSDMGGADTQYF.

The chain uses TRBV7-2 and TRBJ2-7. CDR1 SGHTA and CDR2 FQGNSA come from the germline V gene. This CDR3 contains 13 residues. This CDR3 is CASTFRTNYEQYF.

The J gene is TRBJ2-1, the V gene TRBV4-3; TCRdb's D call, TRBD2, is unchecked because there is no DNA. Per the germline V gene, CDR1 is LGHNA and CDR2 is YSLEER. CDR3 length: 17 amino acids. This CDR3 reads CASSQEIGTTEYNEQFF.

The chain employs TRBV10-3 and TRBJ2-1; the D call from TCRdb, TRBD1, cannot be confirmed without DNA. Germline V gene sequence: CDR1 ENHRY, CDR2 SYGVKD. The CDR3 runs to 13 residues. The CDR3 region is CAAEGTGYNEQFF.

This chain uses TRBV6-5 with TRBJ1-1; TCRdb picks TRBD1, but there is no DNA to check that call. The CDR3 runs 15 residues. Germline values: CDR1 MNHEY, CDR2 SVGAGI. The CDR3 loop is CASSYDGGVRPEAFF.

This chain connects TRBV20-1 to TRBJ2-1; TCRdb gives TRBD2 as the D gene, but with no DNA this cannot be confirmed. CDR1 and CDR2 from the germline V gene are DFQATT and SNEGSKA (reference sequence). There are 18 residues in the CDR3. CDR3 sequence: CSARRPEREHGRYNEQFF.

This CDR3 is CASSLSAPNTGELFF. V and J are TRBV11-2 and TRBJ2-2. Germline CDR1 is SGHAT and CDR2 is FQNNGV. This CDR3 has 15 residues. The whole variable domain, remainder taken from reference TRBV11-2 and TRBJ2-2, is EAGVAQSPRYKIIEKRQSVAFWCNPISGHATLYWYQQILGQGPKLLIQFQNNGVVDDSQLPKDRFSAERLKGVDSTLKIQPAKLEDSAVYLCASSLSAPNTGELFFGEGSRLTVL.